The T cell receptor beta chain described here comes from a study of OX40 agonist ivuxolimab in advanced cancers. Study background: The diagnoses of dose-escalation patients were hepatocellular carcinoma, melanoma, renal cell or head and neck cancer. Anti-PD-1, anti-PD-L1 or anti-CTLA-4 therapy given earlier was allowed, and over 35% had some.

Findings and limits, study-wide: Expanded clones were, on average, more numerous in CD8+ T cells than in CD4+.

A word on this clone: What it recognizes is unknown.

The assay was immunoSEQ multiplex PCR, and TCRdb's table has in-frame clones only and misses some. The sample carries 90,000 to 100,000 clones, around 85% recorded once. Any history of autoimmune disease or systemic immunosuppression disqualified patients. V was cut by 1 base and J by 7 bases, with 4 bases left in between. This CDR3 region has 12 residues. CDR1 is LNHDA, CDR2 SQIVND, per germline (reference sequence). This receptor was taken from an adult with an advanced solid tumor such as melanoma, head and neck, liver or kidney cancer. The sample here was CD4+ or CD8+ T cells sorted from blood, taken in a trial of the OX40 agonist ivuxolimab. This sequence joins TRBV19 and TRBJ2-2; D is uncertain. The CDR3 loop reads CASSIVDGELFF. The CDR3 region has the DNA TGTGCCAGTAGTATAGTCGACGGGGAGCTGTTTTTT. Using reference TRBV19 and TRBJ2-2 for the parts outside the CDR3, the full variable domain is DGGITQSPKYLFRKEGQNVTLSCEQNLNHDAMYWYRQDPGQGLRLIYYSQIVNDFQKGDIAEGYSVSREKKESFPLTVTSAQKNPTAFYLCASSIVDGELFFGEGSRLTVL.